The 27 T cell receptor beta chains given below trace back to one sample, sequenced in a study of blood T cell repertoires in COVID-19. The data were produced by immunoSEQ multiplex PCR, yet TCRdb's version contains in-frame clones alone and is incomplete. The sample has approximately 170,000 clones, about 83% seen once. Sequencing used peripheral blood. All receptors come from a man aged 35-49 years who had recovered from COVID-19.

This rearrangement joins TRBV10-3 to TRBJ1-1; possible D gene TRBD1, 6 bases. The CDR3 contains 13 residues. Germline CDR1 and CDR2: ENHRY and SYGVKD. V shed 2 bases and J shed 5 bases, with 9 bases lying between them. Here the CDR3 reads CAISETGQTEAFF. CDR3 in DNA: TGTGCCATCAGTGAGACAGGGCAAACTGAAGCTTTCTTT.

The CDR3 DNA follows: TGTGCCAGCAGCCAAGATATACAGGGGGGTTACGAGCAGTACTTC. Protein product: CASSQDIQGGYEQYF. The chain recombines TRBV4-2 with TRBJ2-7; 8 positions agree with TRBD1. The CDR3 contains 15 residues. The trim removed 0 bases at V and 4 bases at J, leaving 5 bases unmatched. CDR1 is LGHNA, CDR2 YNFKEQ, per germline.

This clone occurred once. The chain uses TRBV10-1 and TRBJ2-2, with 8 bases that match TRBD2. This CDR3 has 19 residues. The V gene's germline CDR1 is WNHNN and CDR2 SYGVQD (reference sequence). Trimming removed 9 bases from V and 0 bases from J; junction bases left unmatched: 18. The CDR3 DNA follows: TGCGCCAGACAGCTATGGGCTAGCGGGTCCCTCGCGAACACCGGGGAGCTGTTTTTT. Translating it yields CARQLWASGSLANTGELFF.

The rearrangement links TRBV5-5 to TRBJ2-7, with TRBD1 identical over 7 bases. This CDR3 region has 14 residues. V was clipped by 2 bases and J by 6 bases; unmatched bases: 8. Germline V gene sequence: CDR1 SGHKS, CDR2 YYEKEE (reference sequence). The chain's CDR3 is CASSFRDSSPEQYF. As DNA, the CDR3 is TGTGCCAGCAGCTTCCGGGACAGCTCACCCGAGCAGTACTTC.

CDR3 sequence reads: CASSQVQTYEQYF. In DNA form, the CDR3 reads TGCGCCAGCAGCCAAGTTCAAACCTACGAGCAGTACTTC. V and J are TRBV4-1 and TRBJ2-7, with D unclear. V lost 1 base to trimming and J lost 2 bases, with 6 bases between them. This CDR3 has 13 amino acids. Per germline, CDR1 MGHRA and CDR2 YSYEKL.

The rearrangement links TRBV7-6 to TRBJ2-1; possible D gene TRBD2, 7 bases. This CDR3 is 14 amino acids long. The germline gives CDR1 SGHVS, CDR2 FNYEAQ. Trimming cost V 0 bases and J 10 bases, with 13 bases left between them. CDR3: CASSLAAGAREQFF. The CDR3 region has the DNA TGTGCCAGCAGCTTAGCCGCGGGGGCTCGGGAGCAGTTCTTC.

The chain links TRBV28 to TRBJ2-3; 14 bases are shared with TRBD2. Germline-derived CDR1 and CDR2 are MDHEN and SYDVKM. This CDR3 has 17 residues. The V and J ends lost 3 bases and 4 bases, in that order; junction bases with no gene match: 6. CDR3 region: CASSFGGLAGVADTQYF. As DNA, the CDR3 is TGTGCCAGCAGTTTTGGGGGACTAGCGGGAGTTGCAGATACGCAGTATTTT.

V usage is TRBV5-4 and J usage is TRBJ2-7; 8 positions match TRBD1. J gave up 1 base and V 7 bases, and 10 bases lay outside the gene matches. The CDR3 is 15 residues long. Germline V gene lookup returns CDR1 SGHNT and CDR2 YYREEE (reference sequence). The CDR3 reads CASGQGSRLSYEQYF. In DNA form, the CDR3 reads TGTGCCAGCGGACAGGGTTCCCGTCTGTCCTACGAGCAGTACTTC.

This clone has a handful of counts. The J gene is TRBJ1-1, the V gene TRBV18, with D unclear. Germline V gives CDR1 KGHSH, CDR2 LQKENI. The ends were cut back, 0 bases at V and 1 base at J, with 9 bases in the middle. The CDR3 is 15 amino acids. CDR3 coding DNA: TGTGCCAGCTCACCACCGGCATCCGCGAACACTGAAGCTTTCTTT. Protein product: CASSPPASANTEAFF.

The chain is built from TRBV6-5 and TRBJ1-4; 7 bases fit TRBD1. Germline lookup yields CDR1 MNHEY and CDR2 SVGAGI. The CDR3 runs 14 residues. With V trimmed by 2 bases and J by 9 bases, 6 bases remained unmatched. Written as DNA, the CDR3 is TGTGCCAGCAGTTACGGGACAGCGAGTAAAAAACTGTTTTTT. This translates into CASSYGTASKKLFF.

CDR3 in DNA: TGTGCCAGCAGCTCGGGACAGCTAGCTAACTATGGCTACACCTTC. Amino acids: CASSSGQLANYGYTF. This chain connects TRBV7-9 to TRBJ1-2; 7 nucleotides align to TRBD1. The germline V gene encodes CDR1 SEHNR and CDR2 FQNEAQ (reference sequence). V lost 4 bases and J lost 0; bases outside the gene matches: 5. The CDR3 is 15 amino acids. Together with reference TRBV7-9 and TRBJ1-2, the CDR3 gives the full variable domain: DTGVSQNPRHKITKRGQNVTFRCDPISEHNRLYWYRQTLGQGPEFLTYFQNEAQLEKSRLLSDRFSAERPKGSFSTLEIQRTEQGDSAMYLCASSSGQLANYGYTFGSGTRLTVV.

This chain connects TRBV7-8 to TRBJ1-1; D unclear. The CDR3 contains 13 residues. Germline values: CDR1 SGHVS, CDR2 FQNEAQ. V shed 3 bases and J shed 4 bases, with 9 bases lying between them. CDR3 nucleotide sequence: TGTGCCAGCAGCTTGAGGCAGAGCACTGAAGCTTTCTTT. This encodes CASSLRQSTEAFF.

The rearrangement uses TRBV2 and TRBJ2-1; 9 bases map to TRBD2. The germline V gene encodes CDR1 SNHLY and CDR2 FYNNEI. Germline trimming cut 5 bases from V and 9 bases from J; bases unmatched to any gene: 5. This CDR3 is 13 amino acids long. The CDR3 protein is CASSNTAGGEQFF. The DNA of the CDR3 is TGTGCCAGCAGTAACACAGCGGGGGGTGAGCAGTTCTTC.

V is TRBV3-1 (or the pseudogene TRBV3-2) and J is TRBJ2-1; D perhaps matches TRBD2 (6 bases). The CDR3 loop spans 18 amino acids. Germline V lookup: CDR1 LGHDT, CDR2 YNNKEL (reference sequence). Trimming cost V 4 bases and J 2 bases, with 21 bases left between them. The CDR3 bases are TGTGCCAGCAGCCCCAAGAGGAGGGGCGGGTGGCCCTACAATGAGCAGTTCTTC. Translating gives CASSPKRRGGWPYNEQFF.

This sequence joins TRBV10-3 and TRBJ1-2; a weak D match, TRBD1 (5 bases). CDR3 length: 15 residues. V was trimmed by 2 bases and J by 0 bases, leaving 10 bases between them. Germline V gene sequence: CDR1 ENHRY, CDR2 SYGVKD. The CDR3 protein is CAISEEDSPNYGYTF. The CDR3 coding sequence is TGTGCCATCAGTGAGGAAGACAGTCCTAACTATGGCTACACCTTC.

The chain uses TRBV4-2 and TRBJ2-7; 8 nucleotides line up with TRBD1. In germline, CDR1 is LGHNA, CDR2 YNFKEQ. The CDR3 runs 16 residues. J gave up 4 bases and V 1 base, and 9 bases lay outside the gene matches. The CDR3, as DNA: TGTGCCAGCAGCCAAGCCCATGGACAGGGTGGTTACGAGCAGTACTTC. Translated, it gives CASSQAHGQGGYEQYF.

This chain uses TRBV2 with TRBJ2-3, with 9 positions matching TRBD2. V shed 8 bases, J shed 1 base, and the junction held 7 bases outside the gene matches. This CDR3 has 15 amino acids. Per the germline V gene, CDR1 is SNHLY and CDR2 is FYNNEI. The CDR3 sequence: CASGVPSGGTDTQYF. CDR3 coding DNA: TGTGCCAGCGGGGTTCCTAGCGGGGGCACAGATACGCAGTATTTT. The full variable domain, with the rest looked up from reference TRBV2 and TRBJ2-3, is EPEVTQTPSHQVTQMGQEVILRCVPISNHLYFYWYRQILGQKVEFLVSFYNNEISEKSEIFDDQFSVERPDGSNFTLKIRSTKLEDSAMYFCASGVPSGGTDTQYFGPGTRLTVL.

The chain carries TRBV6-5 and TRBJ2-2; the D gene is possibly TRBD2 (5 bases). The V and J ends lost 0 bases and 6 bases respectively, with 11 bases between them. This CDR3 spans 15 amino acids. Per germline, CDR1 MNHEY and CDR2 SVGAGI. The CDR3 nucleotides read TGTGCCAGCAGTTACTCACAGCGGCCGGCCGGGGAGCTGTTTTTT. Protein product: CASSYSQRPAGELFF.

V usage is TRBV13 and J usage is TRBJ1-4; D perhaps matches TRBD1 (6 bases). CDR3 length: 15 amino acids. V gave up 5 bases and J gave up 5 bases, with 15 bases separating them. Germline CDR1 is PRHDT and CDR2 is FYEKMQ (reference sequence). In DNA, the CDR3 is TGTGCCAGCAGCACACAGGGACGGCCGAATGAAAAACTGTTTTTT. Protein product: CASSTQGRPNEKLFF.

The chain joins TRBV6-2 or TRBV6-3 to TRBJ2-2, with a tentative D call TRBD2 (5 bases). Trimming cost V 4 bases and J 4 bases, with 16 bases left between them. Germline loops: CDR1 MNHEY, CDR2 SVGEGT. This CDR3 has 16 residues. CDR3 DNA sequence: TGTGCCAGCAGTTTTGGACCCCTGGCGGGCACCGGGGAGCTGTTTTTT. Translated, it gives CASSFGPLAGTGELFF.

This clone was found a few times. The chain joins TRBV7-9 to TRBJ2-4; D not certain. Trimming left V 8 bases short and J 0 bases short, with 11 bases between. CDR1 is SEHNR, CDR2 FQNEAQ, per germline (reference sequence). The CDR3 length is 14 residues. The CDR3 here is CASATTLAKNIQYF. The CDR3 nucleotides read TGTGCCAGCGCAACTACGCTAGCCAAAAACATTCAGTACTTC.

This rearrangement joins TRBV9 to TRBJ2-4; 7 bases fit TRBD1. Germline loops: CDR1 SGDLS, CDR2 YYNGEE. The CDR3 sequence is 18 residues long. Trimming removed 0 bases from V and 0 bases from J; junction bases left unmatched: 9. The CDR3 bases are TGTGCCAGCAGCGTAGGGACAGGAGCCTCTCTAGCCAAAAACATTCAGTACTTC. Translated, it gives CASSVGTGASLAKNIQYF.

The V gene is TRBV20-1, the J gene TRBJ2-4; D ambiguous. The V gene lost 3 bases and the J gene lost 9 bases, with 9 bases spanning the gap. The CDR3 has 11 amino acids. Per the germline V gene, CDR1 is DFQATT and CDR2 is SNEGSKA (reference sequence). The CDR3 loop reads CSASPRFIQYF. Here the CDR3 DNA reads TGCAGTGCTAGTCCACGGTTCATTCAGTACTTC.

This clone has a single count. This chain joins TRBV24-1 and TRBJ1-2, with D uncertain. The V end was cut by 5 bases, the J end by 6 bases, with 9 bases between. The germline V gene has CDR1 KGHDR and CDR2 SFDVKD. This CDR3 contains 12 residues. The CDR3 DNA reads as TGTGCCACCAGTGCGTCGGGGAATGGCTACACCTTC. It encodes CATSASGNGYTF.

V usage is TRBV6-5 and J usage is TRBJ2-7, with TRBD1 matching 7 bases. The CDR3 has 12 amino acids. J was trimmed by 2 bases and V by 6 bases; bases with no gene match: 1. CDR1 MNHEY and CDR2 SVGAGI come from the germline V gene. The CDR3 protein is CASRGTAYEQYF. The CDR3 DNA sequence: TGTGCCAGCAGAGGGACAGCCTACGAGCAGTACTTC.

This clone has just a few counts. The V gene is TRBV24-1, the J gene TRBJ1-5; D unclear. Germline loops: CDR1 KGHDR, CDR2 SFDVKD. The V end lost 4 bases, the J end lost 4 bases, and 4 bases lay between the germline ends. This CDR3 is built from 12 residues. CDR3 sequence reads: CATSDGNQPQHF. The DNA for the CDR3 is TGTGCCACCAGTGACGGTAATCAGCCCCAGCATTTT.

In its sample, this clone was seen once. CDR3 loop: CASSYSAGGYFGELFF. In nucleotides, the CDR3 is TGTGCCAGCAGTTACTCGGCAGGGGGCTATTTCGGGGAGCTGTTTTTT. The chain combines TRBV6-2 or TRBV6-3 with TRBJ2-2, with TRBD1 identical over 8 bases. The CDR3 spans 16 residues. CDR1 MNHEY and CDR2 SVGEGT come from the germline V gene. The junction had 7 bases not matched to a gene; V was cut back by 0 bases and J by 7 bases.